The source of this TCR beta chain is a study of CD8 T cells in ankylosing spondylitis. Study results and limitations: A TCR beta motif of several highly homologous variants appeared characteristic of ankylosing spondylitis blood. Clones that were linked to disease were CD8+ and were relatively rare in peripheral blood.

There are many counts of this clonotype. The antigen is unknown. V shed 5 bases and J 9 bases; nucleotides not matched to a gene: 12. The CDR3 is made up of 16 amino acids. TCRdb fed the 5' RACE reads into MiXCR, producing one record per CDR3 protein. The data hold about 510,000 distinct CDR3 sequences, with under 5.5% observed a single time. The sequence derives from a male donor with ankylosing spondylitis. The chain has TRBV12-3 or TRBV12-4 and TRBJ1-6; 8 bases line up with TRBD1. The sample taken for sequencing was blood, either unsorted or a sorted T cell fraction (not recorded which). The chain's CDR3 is CASSAPTGVYASPLHF. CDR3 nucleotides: TGTGCCAGCAGTGCCCCGACAGGGGTTTACGCTTCACCCCTCCACTTT.